Below are 10 T cell receptor beta chains sequenced from a single sample in a study of blood T cell repertoires in COVID-19. Repertoires were generated with immunoSEQ multiplex PCR, while TCRdb's copy carries only in-frame clones and drops some. The sample includes roughly 160,000 clones, 80% of them seen just once. The sample comprised PBMCs or T cells enriched from blood (not recorded which). These receptors were collected from a woman in her sixties or seventies who had recovered from COVID-19.

The chain is built from TRBV7-9 and TRBJ1-4; no clear D gene. This CDR3 is 15 amino acids long. With 0 bases removed from V and 7 bases from J, the gap between germline ends came to 12 bases. The germline gives CDR1 SEHNR, CDR2 FQNEAQ (reference sequence). CDR3 nucleotide sequence: TGTGCCAGCAGCTTAGCGTGGAGTAGGAGTGAAAAACTGTTTTTT. Translated, it gives CASSLAWSRSEKLFF.

The V call is TRBV7-8, the J call TRBJ1-2; D call uncertain. Germline V CDR1 and CDR2: SGHVS, FQNEAQ. V was trimmed by 0 bases and J by 0 bases, leaving 11 bases between them. The CDR3 covers 16 residues. The chain's CDR3 is CASSLAHSLSNYGYTF. CDR3 nucleotide sequence: TGTGCCAGCAGCTTAGCACACAGTTTATCTAACTATGGCTACACCTTC.

This clone has only one observation. This rearrangement joins TRBV30 to TRBJ1-2, with D uncertain. Trimming cost V 5 bases and J 4 bases, with 8 bases left between them. The CDR3 covers 11 residues. Germline CDR1 and CDR2: GTSNPN and SVGIG (reference sequence). CDR3 amino acids: CAWGRLYGYTF. The CDR3 bases are TGTGCCTGGGGCAGGCTCTATGGCTACACCTTC.

The CDR3 DNA follows: TGCGCCAGCGAGCCGACAGGGGGCCTCTATGGCTACACCTTC. Residues: CASEPTGGLYGYTF. The chain joins TRBV23-1 to TRBJ1-2; 10 bases are shared with TRBD1. TRBV23-1 is an ORF, and what it does is uncertain. CDR3 length: 14 residues. The V segment lost 8 bases and the J segment 4 bases; nucleotides outside the gene matches: 7.

This rearrangement joins TRBV19 to TRBJ1-2; D possibly corresponds to TRBD1 (6 bases). V gave up 3 bases and J gave up 8 bases, with 19 bases separating them. This CDR3 spans 15 amino acids. The germline V gene encodes CDR1 LNHDA and CDR2 SQIVND (reference sequence). The CDR3 loop is CASSIGLAGGAGYTF. In nucleotides, the CDR3 is TGTGCCAGTAGTATTGGTTTAGCCGGGGGGGCCGGCTACACCTTC.

The V gene is TRBV6-5, the J gene TRBJ2-7; 9 positions match TRBD1. Per the germline V gene, CDR1 is MNHEY and CDR2 is SVGAGI. CDR3 length equals 16 residues. J lost 1 base, V lost 4 bases, and 8 bases had no gene match. The CDR3 DNA sequence: TGTGCCAGCAGTTTGCTACAGGGGGCCGGTTCCTACGAGCAGTACTTC. Its translation: CASSLLQGAGSYEQYF.

This sequence joins TRBV7-2 and TRBJ2-5, with 9 positions matching TRBD1. V shed 3 bases, J shed 6 bases, and the junction held 5 bases outside the gene matches. The CDR3 runs to 14 residues. Germline V lookup: CDR1 SGHTA, CDR2 FQGNSA. CDR3 DNA: TGTGCCAGCAGCTTTGGACAGGGGTACAAGACCCAGTACTTC. It specifies CASSFGQGYKTQYF.

The V gene is TRBV9, the J gene TRBJ2-3, with a tentative D call TRBD2 (5 bases). This CDR3 contains 11 residues. The V end lost 4 bases, the J end lost 14 bases, and 14 bases lay between the germline ends. Germline CDR1 SGDLS, CDR2 YYNGEE. The CDR3 DNA is TGTGCCAGCAGCTCCTCGGGGTCCCTGTATTTT. Residues: CASSSSGSLYF.

The chain employs TRBV6-5 and TRBJ2-3; D not resolved. The germline CDR1 and CDR2 sequences are MNHEY and SVGAGI. The CDR3 consists of 15 residues. V dropped 6 bases and J dropped 4 bases, with 17 bases sitting between them. This CDR3 is CASSPPGQLPDTQYF. The CDR3, as DNA: TGTGCCAGCAGCCCCCCGGGTCAGCTACCAGATACGCAGTATTTT.

This chain uses TRBV5-6 with TRBJ1-5; TRBD1 matches 9 bases. Germline loops: CDR1 SGHDT, CDR2 YYEEEE. This CDR3 has 16 amino acids. V lost 0 bases to trimming and J lost 7 bases; unmatched junction nucleotides: 8. CDR3 sequence: CASSLGAGQGQQPQHF. In nucleotides, the CDR3 is TGTGCCAGCAGCTTGGGTGCCGGACAGGGGCAACAGCCCCAGCATTTT.